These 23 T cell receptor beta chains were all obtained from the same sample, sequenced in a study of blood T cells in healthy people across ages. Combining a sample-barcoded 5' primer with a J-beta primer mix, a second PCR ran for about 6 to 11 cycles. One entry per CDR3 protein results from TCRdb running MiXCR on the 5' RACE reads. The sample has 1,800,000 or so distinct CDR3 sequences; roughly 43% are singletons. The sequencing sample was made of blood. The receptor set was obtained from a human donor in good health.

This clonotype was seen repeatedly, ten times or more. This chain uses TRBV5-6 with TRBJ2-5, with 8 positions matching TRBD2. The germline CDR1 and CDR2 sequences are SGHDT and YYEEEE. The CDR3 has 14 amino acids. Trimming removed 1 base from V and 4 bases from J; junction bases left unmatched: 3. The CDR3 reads CASSLRSGGETQYF. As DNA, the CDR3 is TGTGCCAGCAGCTTGAGAAGCGGGGGAGAGACCCAGTACTTC. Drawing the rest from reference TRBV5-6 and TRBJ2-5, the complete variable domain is DAGVTQSPTHLIKTRGQQVTLRCSPKSGHDTVSWYQQALGQGPQFIFQYYEEEERQRGNFPDRFSGHQFPNYSSELNVNALLLGDSALYLCASSLRSGGETQYFGPGTRLLVL.

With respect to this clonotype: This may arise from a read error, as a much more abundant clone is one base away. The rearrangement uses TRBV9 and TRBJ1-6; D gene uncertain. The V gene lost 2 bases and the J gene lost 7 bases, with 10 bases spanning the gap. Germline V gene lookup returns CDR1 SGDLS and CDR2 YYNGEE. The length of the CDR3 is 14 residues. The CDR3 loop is CASSVQARNSPLHF. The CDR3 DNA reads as TGTGCCAGCAGCGTTCAAGCGAGGAATTCACCCCTCCACTTT.

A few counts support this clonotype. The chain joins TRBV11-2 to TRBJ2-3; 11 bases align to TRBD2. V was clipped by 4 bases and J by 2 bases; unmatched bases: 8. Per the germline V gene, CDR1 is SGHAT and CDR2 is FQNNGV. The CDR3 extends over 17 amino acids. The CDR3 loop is CASSSPRTSGHTDTQYF. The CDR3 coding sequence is TGTGCCAGCAGCTCGCCCCGGACTAGCGGGCACACAGATACGCAGTATTTT.

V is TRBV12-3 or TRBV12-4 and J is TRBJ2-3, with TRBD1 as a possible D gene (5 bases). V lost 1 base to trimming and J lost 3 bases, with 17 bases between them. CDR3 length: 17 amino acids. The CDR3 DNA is TGTGCCAGCAGTTTAGAGGGGCCCGACATGCCAACAGATACGCAGTATTTT. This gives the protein CASSLEGPDMPTDTQYF.

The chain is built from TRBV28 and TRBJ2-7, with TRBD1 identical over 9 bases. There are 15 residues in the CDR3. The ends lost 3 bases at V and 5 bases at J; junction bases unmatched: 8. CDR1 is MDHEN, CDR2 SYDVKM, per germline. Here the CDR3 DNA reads TGTGCCAGCAGTTTCATCGACAGGGGGAAGGACGAGCAGTACTTC. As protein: CASSFIDRGKDEQYF.

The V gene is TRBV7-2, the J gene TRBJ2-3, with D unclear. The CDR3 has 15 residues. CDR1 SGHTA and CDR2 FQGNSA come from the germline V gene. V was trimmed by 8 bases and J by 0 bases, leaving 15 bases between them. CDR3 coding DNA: TGTGCCAGCGTTGTAGGGCTCGCTAGCACAGATACGCAGTATTTT. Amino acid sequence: CASVVGLASTDTQYF.

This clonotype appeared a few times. Here the CDR3 reads CASSSTGVVNIQYF. DNA for the CDR3: TGTGCCAGCAGTTCGACTGGTGTGGTAAACATTCAGTACTTC. The V gene is TRBV28, the J gene TRBJ2-4; D uncertain. In germline, CDR1 is MDHEN, CDR2 SYDVKM. With 4 bases removed from V and 6 bases from J, the gap between germline ends came to 13 bases. The CDR3 consists of 14 residues.

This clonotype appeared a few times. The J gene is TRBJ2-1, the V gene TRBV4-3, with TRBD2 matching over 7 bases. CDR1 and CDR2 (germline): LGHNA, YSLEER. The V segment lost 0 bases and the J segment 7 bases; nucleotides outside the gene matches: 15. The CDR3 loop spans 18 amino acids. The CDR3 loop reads CASSQDWGGPRDRNEQFF. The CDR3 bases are TGCGCCAGCAGCCAAGATTGGGGGGGACCCAGGGATCGGAATGAGCAGTTCTTC.

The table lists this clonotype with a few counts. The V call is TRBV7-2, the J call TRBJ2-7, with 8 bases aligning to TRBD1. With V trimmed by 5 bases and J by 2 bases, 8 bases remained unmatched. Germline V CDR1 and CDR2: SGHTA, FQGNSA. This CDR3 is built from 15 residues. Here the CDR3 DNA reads TGTGCCAGCAGCACCACAGGGGGTAGGACCTACGAGCAGTACTTC. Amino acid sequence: CASSTTGGRTYEQYF.

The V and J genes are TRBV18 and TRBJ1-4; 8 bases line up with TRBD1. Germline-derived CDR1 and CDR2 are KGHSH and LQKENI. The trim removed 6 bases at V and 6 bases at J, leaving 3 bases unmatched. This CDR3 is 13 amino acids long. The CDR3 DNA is TGTGCCAGCTCCGGACAGGGTGATGAAAAACTGTTTTTT. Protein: CASSGQGDEKLFF.

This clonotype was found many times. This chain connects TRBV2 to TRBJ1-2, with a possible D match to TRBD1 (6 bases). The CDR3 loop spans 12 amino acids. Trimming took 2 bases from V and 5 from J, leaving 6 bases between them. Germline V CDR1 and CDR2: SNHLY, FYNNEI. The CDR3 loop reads CASSERGYGYTF. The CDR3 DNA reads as TGTGCCAGCAGTGAAAGGGGGTATGGCTACACCTTC.

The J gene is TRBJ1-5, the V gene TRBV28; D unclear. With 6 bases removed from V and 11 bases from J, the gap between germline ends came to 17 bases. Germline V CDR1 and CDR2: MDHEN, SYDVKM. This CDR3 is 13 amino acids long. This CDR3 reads CASRGSSQETQHF. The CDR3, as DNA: TGTGCCAGCAGGGGGAGTTCCCAAGAGACCCAGCATTTT.

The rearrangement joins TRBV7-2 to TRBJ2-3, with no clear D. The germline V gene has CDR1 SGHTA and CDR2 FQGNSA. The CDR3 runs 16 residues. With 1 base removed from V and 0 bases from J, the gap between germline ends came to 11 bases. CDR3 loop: CASSLEHTASTDTQYF. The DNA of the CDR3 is TGTGCCAGCAGCTTAGAACACACCGCTAGCACAGATACGCAGTATTTT.

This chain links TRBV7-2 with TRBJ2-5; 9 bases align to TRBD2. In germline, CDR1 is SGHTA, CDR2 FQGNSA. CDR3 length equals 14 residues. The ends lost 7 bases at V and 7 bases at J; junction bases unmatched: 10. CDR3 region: CASTLGTSLGTQYF. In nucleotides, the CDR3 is TGTGCCAGCACCCTCGGGACTAGCTTGGGGACCCAGTACTTC.

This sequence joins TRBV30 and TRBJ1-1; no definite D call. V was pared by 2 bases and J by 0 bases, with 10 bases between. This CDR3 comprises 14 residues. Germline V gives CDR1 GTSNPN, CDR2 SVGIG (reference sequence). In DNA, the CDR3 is TGTGCCTGGAGTCCCTTTACTATGAACACTGAAGCTTTCTTT. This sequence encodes CAWSPFTMNTEAFF.

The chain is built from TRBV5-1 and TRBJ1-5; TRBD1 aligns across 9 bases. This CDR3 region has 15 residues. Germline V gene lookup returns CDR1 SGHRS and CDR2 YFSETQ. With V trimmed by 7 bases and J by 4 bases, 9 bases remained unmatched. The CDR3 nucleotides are TGCGCCAGCGCAACAGGGGGCGGTGGAAATCAGCCCCAGCATTTT. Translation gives CASATGGGGNQPQHF.

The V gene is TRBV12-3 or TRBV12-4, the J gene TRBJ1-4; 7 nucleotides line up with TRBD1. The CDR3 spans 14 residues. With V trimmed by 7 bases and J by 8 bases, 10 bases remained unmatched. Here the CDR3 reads CASTRQGRGEKLFF. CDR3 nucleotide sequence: TGTGCCAGCACCCGACAGGGTAGGGGCGAAAAACTGTTTTTT.

The CDR3 DNA reads as TGCAGCGTTCTCCTAGCGTCCCAAGAGACCCAGTACTTC. Amino acid sequence: CSVLLASQETQYF. J is TRBJ2-5 and V is TRBV29-1, with TRBD2 as a possible D gene (6 bases). Looked up from germline, CDR1 is SQVTM and CDR2 is ANQGSEA. V lost 5 bases and J 1 base, leaving 11 bases between the germline ends. The CDR3 runs to 13 residues.

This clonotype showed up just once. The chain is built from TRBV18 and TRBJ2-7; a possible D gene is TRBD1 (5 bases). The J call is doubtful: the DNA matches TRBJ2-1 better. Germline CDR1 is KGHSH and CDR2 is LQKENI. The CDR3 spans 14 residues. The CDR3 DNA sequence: TGTGCCAGCTCACCAACAGGCTATTCCTACGAGCAGTTCTTC. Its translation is CASSPTGYSYEQFF.

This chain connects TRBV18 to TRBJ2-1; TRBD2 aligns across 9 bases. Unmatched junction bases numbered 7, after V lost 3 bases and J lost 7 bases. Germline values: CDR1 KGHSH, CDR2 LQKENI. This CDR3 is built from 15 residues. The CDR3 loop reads CASSPGSGGWNEQFF. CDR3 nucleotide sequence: TGTGCCAGCTCACCGGGTAGCGGGGGTTGGAATGAGCAGTTCTTC.

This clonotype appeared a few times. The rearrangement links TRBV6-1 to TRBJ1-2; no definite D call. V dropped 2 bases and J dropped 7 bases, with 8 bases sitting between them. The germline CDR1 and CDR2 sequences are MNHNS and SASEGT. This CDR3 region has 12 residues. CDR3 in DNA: TGTGCCAGCAGTGAAAATGGACGTGGCTACACCTTC. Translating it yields CASSENGRGYTF.

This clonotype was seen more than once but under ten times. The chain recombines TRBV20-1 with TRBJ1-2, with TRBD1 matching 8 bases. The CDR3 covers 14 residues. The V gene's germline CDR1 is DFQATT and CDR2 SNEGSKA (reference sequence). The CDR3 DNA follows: TGCAGAGCGGCAGGGGGCTTGTCTAACTATGGCTACACCTTC. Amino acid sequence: CRAAGGLSNYGYTF.

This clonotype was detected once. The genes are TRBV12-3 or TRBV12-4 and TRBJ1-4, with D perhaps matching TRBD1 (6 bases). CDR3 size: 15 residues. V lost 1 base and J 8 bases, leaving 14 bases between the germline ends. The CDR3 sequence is CASSLDRGGEEKLFF. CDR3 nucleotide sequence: TGTGCCAGCAGTTTAGATAGAGGGGGAGAAGAAAAACTGTTTTTT.